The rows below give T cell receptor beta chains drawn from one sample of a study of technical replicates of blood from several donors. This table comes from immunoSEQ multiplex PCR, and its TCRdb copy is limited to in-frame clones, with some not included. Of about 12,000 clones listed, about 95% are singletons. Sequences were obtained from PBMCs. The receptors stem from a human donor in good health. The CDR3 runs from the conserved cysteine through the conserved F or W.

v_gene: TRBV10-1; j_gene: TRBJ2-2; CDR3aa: CASSESRQGASTGELFF
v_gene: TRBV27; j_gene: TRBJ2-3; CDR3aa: CASSYEGRDTQYF
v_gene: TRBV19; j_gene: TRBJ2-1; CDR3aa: CASSIEGQGYNEQFF
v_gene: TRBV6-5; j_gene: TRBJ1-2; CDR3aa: CASSYSWDRGNYGYTF
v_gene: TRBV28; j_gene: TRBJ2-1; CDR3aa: CASSPDGGRYNEQFF
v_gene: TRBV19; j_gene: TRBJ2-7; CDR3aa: CASSIGTGFVYEQYF
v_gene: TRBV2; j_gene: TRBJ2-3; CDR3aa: CASSESTYTDTQYF
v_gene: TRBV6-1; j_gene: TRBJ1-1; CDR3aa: CASSVTLSVEAFF
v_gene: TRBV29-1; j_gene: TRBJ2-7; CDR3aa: CSVEVRDQGAYEQYF
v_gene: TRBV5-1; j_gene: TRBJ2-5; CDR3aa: CASSPGPSSGSLRETQYF
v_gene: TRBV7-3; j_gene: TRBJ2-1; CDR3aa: CASSRTRESYNEQFF
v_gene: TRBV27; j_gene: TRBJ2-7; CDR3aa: CASSFRTDSYEQYF
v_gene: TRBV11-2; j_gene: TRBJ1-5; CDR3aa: CASSLLGGAGQPQHF
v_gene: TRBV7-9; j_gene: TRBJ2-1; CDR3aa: CASSLAGVNEQFF
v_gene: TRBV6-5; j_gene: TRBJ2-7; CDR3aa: CASSPTRAQGHEQYF
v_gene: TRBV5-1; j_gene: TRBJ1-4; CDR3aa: CASSSGQGDEKLFF
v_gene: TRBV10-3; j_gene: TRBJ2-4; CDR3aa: CAISGPGQGKNIQYF
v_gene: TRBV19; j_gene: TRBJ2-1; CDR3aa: CASSMTRGLLNEQFF
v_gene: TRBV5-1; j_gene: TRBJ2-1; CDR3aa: CASSLGLAGARDEQFF
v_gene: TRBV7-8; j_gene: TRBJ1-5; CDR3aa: CASSLARTGSQPQHF
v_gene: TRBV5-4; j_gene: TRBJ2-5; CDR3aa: CASSTTTSAQETQYF
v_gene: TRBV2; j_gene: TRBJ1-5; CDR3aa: CASSLTGGDNQPQHF
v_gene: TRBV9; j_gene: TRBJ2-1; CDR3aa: CASSPGTSWGLEENEQFF
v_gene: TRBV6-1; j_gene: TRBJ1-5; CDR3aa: CASRPTGGIGQPQHF
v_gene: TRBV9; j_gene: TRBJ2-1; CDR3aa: CASSSPGEQFF
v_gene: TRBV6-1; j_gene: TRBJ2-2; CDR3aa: CASTDGGNTGELFF
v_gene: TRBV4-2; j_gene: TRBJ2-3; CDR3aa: CASSQGGTSGQYDTQYF
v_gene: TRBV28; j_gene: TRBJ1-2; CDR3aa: CASSLSTLPYGYTF
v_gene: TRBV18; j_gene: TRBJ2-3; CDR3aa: CANTGTGLDGTQYF
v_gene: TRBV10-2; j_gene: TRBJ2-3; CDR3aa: CASRGGTTDTQYF
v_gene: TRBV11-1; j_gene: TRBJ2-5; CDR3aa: CASSFGPNDQETQYF
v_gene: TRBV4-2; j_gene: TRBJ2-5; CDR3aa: CASSQDLFPGRAGETQYF
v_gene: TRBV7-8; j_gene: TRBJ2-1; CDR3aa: CASSWGQGARVEQFF
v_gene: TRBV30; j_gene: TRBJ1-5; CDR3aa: CAWSGGGNQPQHF
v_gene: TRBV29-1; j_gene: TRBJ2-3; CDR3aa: CSVEGVRGTDTQYF
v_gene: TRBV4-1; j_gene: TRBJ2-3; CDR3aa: CASSQEQTGGPAGTQYF
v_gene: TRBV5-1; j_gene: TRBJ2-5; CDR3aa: CASSSRTGFETQYF
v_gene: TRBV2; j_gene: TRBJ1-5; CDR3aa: CASRGQGDNQPQHF
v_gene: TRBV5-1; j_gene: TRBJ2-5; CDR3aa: CASSLAVGTSALEYF
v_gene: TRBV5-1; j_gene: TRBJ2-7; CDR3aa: CASSRGDSPSYEQYF
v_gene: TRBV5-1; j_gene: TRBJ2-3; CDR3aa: CASSVGTDTSTDTQYF
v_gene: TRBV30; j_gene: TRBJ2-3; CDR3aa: CAWSVNVDTDTQYF
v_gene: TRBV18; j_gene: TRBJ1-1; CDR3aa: CASSLTVGTGKLGTEAFF
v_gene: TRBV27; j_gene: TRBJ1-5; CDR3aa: CASSPTGFQPQHF
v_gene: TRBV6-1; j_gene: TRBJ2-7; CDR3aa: CASSEAPGQGAGEQYF
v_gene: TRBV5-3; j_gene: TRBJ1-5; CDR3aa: CARSSPVDRGHQSGQPQHF
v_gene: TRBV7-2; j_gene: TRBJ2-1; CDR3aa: CASSYPGGSSYNEQFF
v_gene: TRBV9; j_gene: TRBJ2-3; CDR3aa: CASSVAFAGAGDTQYF
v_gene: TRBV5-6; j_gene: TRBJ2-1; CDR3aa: CASSSPPRRARQFF
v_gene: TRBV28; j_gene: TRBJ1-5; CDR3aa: CASSPTGNQPQHF
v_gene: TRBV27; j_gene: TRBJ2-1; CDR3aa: CASSELGTGLLYEQFF
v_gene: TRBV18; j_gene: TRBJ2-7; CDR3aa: CASSSGVGSYEQYF
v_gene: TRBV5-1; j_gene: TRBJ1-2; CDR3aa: CASRQDTTNYGYTF
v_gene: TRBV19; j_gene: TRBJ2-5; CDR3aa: CASSLVRGETQYF